Listed here are 22 T cell receptor beta chains from one sample, sequenced in a study of blood T cells in healthy people across ages. A second PCR of 7 to 11 cycles used a sample-barcoded 5' primer and a J-beta primer mix. TCRdb re-called the 5' RACE reads through MiXCR, storing one row per CDR3 protein. The repertoire includes 1.5 million to 2 million distinct CDR3 sequences, roughly 30% of them detected once, and roughly 8% sits in the top ten. The sample taken for sequencing was blood. The receptors stem from a woman aged 30 to 39 in good health.

This clonotype came up a few times. The chain recombines TRBV9 with TRBJ1-1, with no clear D. Between the trimmed V and J ends, which lost 3 bases and 3 bases, there was a span of 9 bases. The germline V gene encodes CDR1 SGDLS and CDR2 YYNGEE. This CDR3 is 13 amino acids long. The CDR3 coding sequence is TGTGCCAGCAGCGACGATCTGGACACTGAAGCTTTCTTT. Residues: CASSDDLDTEAFF.

This clonotype was seen at least ten times. V usage is TRBV12-3 or TRBV12-4 and J usage is TRBJ2-1; tentatively, D is TRBD2 (5 bases). V lost 2 bases, J lost 9 bases, and 11 bases lay in between. This CDR3 region has 13 residues. The DNA of the CDR3 is TGTGCCAGCAGTTTACCCGGAGGCGGTGAGCAGTTCTTC. Translation gives CASSLPGGGEQFF.

This clonotype was found once. This sequence joins TRBV24-1 and TRBJ2-5, with TRBD2 as a possible D gene (6 bases). CDR1 and CDR2 from the germline V gene are KGHDR and SFDVKD. The CDR3 is 12 residues long. V lost 4 bases, J lost 11 bases, and 13 bases lay in between. The CDR3 DNA follows: TGTGCCACCAGTGACGGGACTGGGGAGCAGTACTTC. Translated, it gives CATSDGTGEQYF.

This chain connects TRBV28 to TRBJ2-5; D is possibly TRBD2 (5 bases). The V end lost 7 bases, the J end lost 3 bases, and 21 bases lay between the germline ends. The CDR3 runs to 16 residues. In germline, CDR1 is MDHEN, CDR2 SYDVKM. In DNA form, the CDR3 reads TGTGCCAGCACCCCATTGACTTGCGGGCTAAAAGAGACCCAGTACTTC. Protein sequence: CASTPLTCGLKETQYF.

In its sample, this clonotype was seen a few times. The chain joins TRBV6-5 to TRBJ2-3; D is unclear. The CDR3 runs 11 residues. With 9 bases removed from V and 4 bases from J, the gap between germline ends came to 8 bases. Germline loops: CDR1 MNHEY, CDR2 SVGAGI. Here the CDR3 reads CASKNADTQYF. The DNA for the CDR3 is TGTGCCAGTAAAAATGCAGATACGCAGTATTTT.

V usage is TRBV14 and J usage is TRBJ1-3; D unresolved. Germline V gene data show CDR1 as SGHDN and CDR2 as FVKESK. Trimming left V 4 bases short and J 0 bases short, with 13 bases between. This CDR3 is 16 amino acids long. The CDR3 sequence: CASSRTKQSSGNTIYF. The CDR3 bases are TGTGCCAGCAGCCGGACGAAACAGAGCTCTGGAAACACCATATATTTT.

V usage is TRBV6-5 and J usage is TRBJ2-1; D is unresolved. The length of the CDR3 is 14 residues. The V and J ends lost 4 bases and 13 bases respectively, with 20 bases between them. Germline CDR1 MNHEY, CDR2 SVGAGI. CDR3 DNA sequence: TGTGCCAGCAGTTCCCACTCCGAACCCACCTCTCAGTTCTTC. Residues: CASSSHSEPTSQFF.

V usage is TRBV4-3 and J usage is TRBJ2-1; D unclear. CDR3 length: 14 residues. Trimming removed 0 bases from V and 7 bases from J, with 10 bases in between. Germline V gene data show CDR1 as LGHNA and CDR2 as YSLEER. CDR3 sequence: CASSQDSFTNEQFF. CDR3 coding DNA: TGCGCCAGCAGCCAAGATTCCTTCACTAATGAGCAGTTCTTC.

This clonotype was observed a few times. The chain has TRBV2 and TRBJ2-7; D possibly matches TRBD1 or TRBD2 (5 bases each). CDR1 and CDR2 from the germline V gene are SNHLY and FYNNEI. The CDR3 totals 14 residues. The V end lost 8 bases, the J end lost 5 bases, and 19 bases lay between the germline ends. The CDR3 spells CASSGPGLNDEQYF. The CDR3 nucleotides are TGTGCCAGCTCGGGGCCAGGGCTGAATGACGAGCAGTACTTC. Full variable domain (missing parts from reference TRBV2 and TRBJ2-7): EPEVTQTPSHQVTQMGQEVILRCVPISNHLYFYWYRQILGQKVEFLVSFYNNEISEKSEIFDDQFSVERPDGSNFTLKIRSTKLEDSAMYFCASSGPGLNDEQYFGPGTRLTVT.

The gene calls are TRBV2 and TRBJ2-7, with 10 bases aligning to TRBD2. The V segment lost 7 bases and the J segment 1 base; nucleotides outside the gene matches: 7. CDR3 length: 15 amino acids. Germline loops: CDR1 SNHLY, CDR2 FYNNEI. The CDR3 bases are TGTGCCAGCATTTTCCGAGCGGGAGGGTCCTACGAGCAGTACTTC. Its translation: CASIFRAGGSYEQYF.

The chain employs TRBV3-1 and TRBJ2-5, with D perhaps matching TRBD2 (6 bases). Trimming left V 5 bases short and J 1 base short, with 11 bases between. CDR1 and CDR2 from the germline V gene are LGHDT and YNNKEL (reference sequence). The CDR3 loop spans 14 amino acids. The CDR3 nucleotides are TGTGCCAGCAGCAAATGGGGAGGCCAAGAGACCCAGTACTTC. As protein: CASSKWGGQETQYF.

Turning to this clonotype: At one end, the junction sequence differs from germline, possibly due to a read error. The V gene is TRBV6-6, the J gene TRBJ1-2; 7 nucleotides agree with TRBD1. CDR3 length: 15 residues. CDR1 is MNHNY and CDR2 is SVGAGI in the germline V gene (reference sequence). CDR3 loop: CASSSLGQLNCGYTF. The CDR3, as DNA: TGTGCCAGCAGTTCCCTGGGACAGCTGAACTGTGGCTACACCTTC.

Note on this clonotype: A much more abundant neighbour one base away suggests this may be a read error. The chain employs TRBV6-5 and TRBJ2-7; 9 nucleotides line up with TRBD1. CDR3 length: 16 amino acids. The V gene's germline CDR1 is MNHEY and CDR2 SVGAGI. CDR3 sequence: CVSRRTGTGWSYEQYF. The CDR3 nucleotides read TGTGTCAGCAGAAGGACCGGGACAGGGTGGTCCTACGAGCAGTACTTC.

The genes are TRBV7-6 and TRBJ1-1; D gene unclear. Germline V CDR1 and CDR2: SGHVS, FNYEAQ. The length of the CDR3 is 13 residues. Between the trimmed V and J ends, which lost 5 bases and 8 bases, there was a span of 15 bases. The CDR3 DNA reads as TGTGCCAGCAGCATAACTTATGCGGTAGAAGCTTTCTTT. Amino acid sequence: CASSITYAVEAFF.

This clonotype was recorded at least ten times. V is TRBV20-1 and J is TRBJ2-7, with 9 bases matching TRBD2. The ends lost 1 base at V and 3 bases at J; junction bases unmatched: 7. The germline gives CDR1 DFQATT, CDR2 SNEGSKA (reference sequence). This CDR3 is 15 amino acids long. CDR3 in amino acids: CSARGGGRASYEQYF. CDR3 nucleotide sequence: TGCAGTGCTAGAGGAGGCGGGAGGGCCAGCTACGAGCAGTACTTC.

The chain couples TRBV7-9 to TRBJ2-4; 9 nucleotides align to TRBD1. This CDR3 spans 16 amino acids. From germline, CDR1 is SEHNR and CDR2 FQNEAQ (reference sequence). The J segment lost 2 bases and the V segment lost 4 bases, leaving 6 bases of the junction unmatched. The CDR3 DNA reads TGTGCCAGCAGCTCTAGGGGACAGGGACCCAAAAACATTCAGTACTTC. It yields the protein CASSSRGQGPKNIQYF.

Notes on this clonotype: One junction end disagrees with the germline gene, perhaps due to a read error. V usage is TRBV5-4 and J usage is TRBJ2-4, with 9 bases aligning to TRBD2. The CDR3 loop spans 14 amino acids. In germline, CDR1 is SGHNT, CDR2 YYREEE (reference sequence). The CDR3 spells CVSSLGTSLNIQYF. The DNA of the CDR3 is TGTGTCAGCAGCCTGGGGACTAGCCTAAACATTCAGTACTTC.

The chain has TRBV28 and TRBJ2-3; D unclear. The CDR3 runs to 14 residues. V lost 5 bases to trimming and J lost 0 bases, with 9 bases between them. CDR1 is MDHEN and CDR2 is SYDVKM in the germline V gene. CDR3 coding DNA: TGTGCCAGCAGTCGTCAGGACAGCACAGATACGCAGTATTTT. Translating gives CASSRQDSTDTQYF. Combining the CDR3 with reference TRBV28 and TRBJ2-3 gives the whole variable domain DVKVTQSSRYLVKRTGEKVFLECVQDMDHENMFWYRQDPGLGLRLIYFSYDVKMKEKGDIPEGYSVSREKKERFSLILESASTNQTSMYLCASSRQDSTDTQYFGPGTRLTVL.

The rearrangement uses TRBV12-3 or TRBV12-4 and TRBJ2-1; 9 positions match TRBD2. CDR3 length equals 14 residues. Trimming cost V 6 bases and J 5 bases; bases outside gene matches: 5. The CDR3 DNA follows: TGTGCCAGCAGGCGGGGGGGCGTCGACAATGAGCAGTTCTTC. Protein product: CASRRGGVDNEQFF.

As for this clonotype: The DNA is left out, because the CDR3 cannot be placed on it with certainty; the CDR3 is given as TCRdb lists it. The chain combines TRBV7-5 with TRBJ2-3; TRBD2, the table's D call, lacks a check against the DNA. TRBV7-5 is reported as a pseudogene. The CDR3 is 20 residues long, ends included. This chain's CDR3 is CISVSEANLAGGSKADTQYF.

The chain joins TRBV12-3 or TRBV12-4 to TRBJ1-6; the D is unclear. The V gene lost 5 bases and the J gene lost 8 bases, with 7 bases spanning the gap. The length of the CDR3 is 12 residues. CDR3 loop: CASSGQYSPLHF. CDR3 DNA: TGTGCCAGCAGTGGTCAGTATTCACCCCTCCACTTT.

As concerns this clonotype: Its ends do not fully match the called genes, so a read error is possible. J is TRBJ1-1 and V is TRBV7-2, with D unclear. Germline values: CDR1 SGHTA, CDR2 FQGNSA. The CDR3 contains 13 residues. For the CDR3, the DNA is TGCGCCAGCAGCTCTGGGTTGTACACTGAAGCTTTCTTT. Its protein is CASSSGLYTEAFF.